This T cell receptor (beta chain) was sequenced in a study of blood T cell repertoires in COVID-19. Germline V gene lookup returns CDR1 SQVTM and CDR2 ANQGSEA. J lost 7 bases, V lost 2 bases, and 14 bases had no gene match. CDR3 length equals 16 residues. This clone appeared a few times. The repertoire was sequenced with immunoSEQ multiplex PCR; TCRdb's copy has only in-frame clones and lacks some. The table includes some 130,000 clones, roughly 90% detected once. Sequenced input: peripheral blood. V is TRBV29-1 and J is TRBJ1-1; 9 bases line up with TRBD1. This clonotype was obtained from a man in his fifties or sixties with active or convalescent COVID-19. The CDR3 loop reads CSVERGTGIHVGEAFF. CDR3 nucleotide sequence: TGCAGCGTTGAAAGAGGGACAGGGATTCATGTTGGTGAAGCTTTCTTT.